These 29 T cell receptor beta chains originate from one sample sequenced in a study of T cell responses to AZD1222 COVID-19 vaccine. This table comes from immunoSEQ multiplex PCR, and its TCRdb copy is limited to in-frame clones, with some not included. The repertoire consists of about 190,000 clones, with around 92% occurring once and the leading ten covering 1% to 1.5%. Sequencing was performed on peripheral blood, taken on day 0 of AZD1222 vaccination. The receptors shown here come from an adult in good health.

The chain couples TRBV2 to TRBJ2-2; no firm D call. The V end was cut by 6 bases, the J end by 3 bases, with 8 bases between. This CDR3 region has 13 residues. CDR1 and CDR2 from the germline V gene are SNHLY and FYNNEI. The CDR3 here is CASSYTYTGELFF. The CDR3 nucleotides read TGTGCCAGCAGCTATACTTACACCGGGGAGCTGTTTTTT.

This clone was counted once. This chain connects TRBV28 to TRBJ1-6; TRBD1 agrees at 7 bases. V was clipped by 2 bases and J by 8 bases; unmatched bases: 6. The CDR3 is 15 amino acids. Germline CDR1 reads MDHEN; CDR2 reads SYDVKM. In DNA form, the CDR3 reads TGTGCCAGCAGTTTACCGACAGGGATCTATTCACCCCTCCACTTT. Translated, it gives CASSLPTGIYSPLHF.

The chain recombines TRBV3-1 (or the pseudogene TRBV3-2) with TRBJ2-3, with D possibly being TRBD2 (5 bases). Germline CDR1 is LGHDT and CDR2 is YNNKEL (reference sequence). The CDR3 sequence is 17 residues long. The V and J ends lost 6 bases and 1 base respectively, with 20 bases between them. The DNA for the CDR3 is TGTGCCAGCAGTGGGCAAGACTATGGGTACGGCACAGATACGCAGTATTTT. Its translation is CASSGQDYGYGTDTQYF.

CDR3 sequence reads: CASSLTLAVEQYF. Written as DNA, the CDR3 is TGCGCCAGCAGCTTGACACTTGCCGTCGAGCAGTACTTC. The rearrangement links TRBV5-1 to TRBJ2-7; D gene uncertain. The germline V gene encodes CDR1 SGHRS and CDR2 YFSETQ. With 1 base removed from V and 6 bases from J, the gap between germline ends came to 11 bases. CDR3 size: 13 residues.

The chain uses TRBV10-3 and TRBJ2-1; 10 bases are shared with TRBD1. Germline V gene data show CDR1 as ENHRY and CDR2 as SYGVKD. CDR3 length: 14 residues. V shed 4 bases, J shed 5 bases, and the junction held 2 bases outside the gene matches. CDR3 nucleotides: TGTGCCATCAGTGGCGGACAGGGGGACAATGAGCAGTTCTTC. Protein sequence: CAISGGQGDNEQFF.

The chain combines TRBV6-1 with TRBJ1-2; 8 bases match TRBD1. J was trimmed by 8 bases and V by 3 bases; bases with no gene match: 11. Germline V lookup: CDR1 MNHNS, CDR2 SASEGT. The CDR3 totals 15 residues. The CDR3 region is CASSDGQGLGRGYTF. In DNA form, the CDR3 reads TGTGCCAGCAGTGACGGACAGGGCCTAGGGAGGGGCTACACCTTC.

The chain links TRBV3-1 (or the pseudogene TRBV3-2) to TRBJ1-2; D uncertain. Trimming cost V 1 base and J 0 bases, with 9 bases left between them. CDR1 and CDR2 from the germline V gene are LGHDT and YNNKEL (reference sequence). The CDR3 spans 15 residues. The CDR3 here is CASSQGQRANYGYTF. The CDR3 region has the DNA TGTGCCAGCAGCCAAGGGCAGAGGGCTAACTATGGCTACACCTTC.

The rearrangement links TRBV7-9 to TRBJ1-2; D is unclear. This CDR3 is built from 12 residues. Trimming removed 1 base from V and 8 bases from J, with 8 bases in between. CDR1 and CDR2 (germline): SEHNR, FQNEAQ (reference sequence). The CDR3 reads CASSLGPGGYTF. CDR3 nucleotide sequence: TGTGCCAGCAGCTTAGGGCCTGGGGGCTACACCTTC.

The chain couples TRBV6-5 to TRBJ1-3, with a weak D call TRBD1 (6 bases). The germline gives CDR1 MNHEY, CDR2 SVGAGI. This CDR3 has 14 residues. V was pared by 6 bases and J by 6 bases, with 15 bases between. Here the CDR3 reads CASSAQGQANTIYF. The CDR3 region has the DNA TGTGCCAGCAGCGCACAGGGCCAGGCAAACACCATATATTTT.

The rearrangement uses TRBV28 and TRBJ1-3; no definite D call. Germline CDR1 MDHEN, CDR2 SYDVKM. The CDR3 loop spans 15 amino acids. Trimming removed 3 bases from V and 0 bases from J, with 9 bases in between. This CDR3 reads CASSLSQPSGNTIYF. The CDR3 DNA sequence: TGTGCCAGCAGTTTGTCCCAGCCCTCTGGAAACACCATATATTTT.

The V gene is TRBV19, the J gene TRBJ1-2; a possible D gene is TRBD1 (5 bases). Trimming took off 10 bases at V and 2 bases at J, with 14 bases between the two ends. The CDR3 spans 13 residues. The germline gives CDR1 LNHDA, CDR2 SQIVND (reference sequence). The CDR3 protein is CATRDRGNYGYTF. CDR3 sequence (DNA): TGTGCCACCCGGGACCGAGGCAACTATGGCTACACCTTC.

This clone was seen a single time. This rearrangement joins TRBV7-6 to TRBJ1-1, with no clear D. This CDR3 spans 15 amino acids. Germline V gives CDR1 SGHVS, CDR2 FNYEAQ. V lost 2 bases to trimming and J lost 0 bases, with 10 bases between them. In DNA, the CDR3 is TGTGCCAGCAGCTTAATGGGTTATATGAACACTGAAGCTTTCTTT. Amino acids: CASSLMGYMNTEAFF.

The chain is built from TRBV25-1 and TRBJ1-1; a weak D match, TRBD1 (6 bases). V was cut by 6 bases and J by 8 bases, with 19 bases left in between. The CDR3 covers 14 residues. The germline CDR1 and CDR2 sequences are MGHDK and SYGVNS. CDR3 residues: CASRATGILVEAFF. CDR3 in DNA: TGTGCCAGCAGAGCGACAGGAATTCTGGTGGAAGCTTTCTTT.

V usage is TRBV19 and J usage is TRBJ2-1; 8 nucleotides line up with TRBD2. This CDR3 spans 14 amino acids. Germline CDR1 LNHDA, CDR2 SQIVND (reference sequence). V shed 5 bases and J 5 bases; nucleotides not matched to a gene: 5. CDR3 residues: CASSSAGADNEQFF. The CDR3 DNA reads TGTGCCAGTAGTTCAGCGGGGGCCGACAATGAGCAGTTCTTC.

The chain links TRBV7-9 to TRBJ1-1; 9 bases match TRBD1. After removal of 4 bases from V and 5 bases from J, the junction contained 5 bases not matched to a gene. From germline, CDR1 is SEHNR and CDR2 FQNEAQ (reference sequence). The CDR3 extends over 14 amino acids. CDR3: CASSSQGAWTEAFF. In DNA form, the CDR3 reads TGTGCCAGCAGCTCACAGGGGGCTTGGACTGAAGCTTTCTTT.

The V call is TRBV7-9, the J call TRBJ2-3, with a tentative D call TRBD1 (6 bases). This CDR3 region has 19 residues. Germline CDR1 is SEHNR and CDR2 is FQNEAQ (reference sequence). Between the trimmed V and J ends, which lost 5 bases and 0 bases, there was a span of 24 bases. The CDR3 DNA is TGTGCCAGCAGCCCAAGCCGAGGACTCAATGGGGGCAGCACAGATACGCAGTATTTT. Protein sequence: CASSPSRGLNGGSTDTQYF. The whole variable domain, remainder taken from reference TRBV7-9 and TRBJ2-3, is DTGVSQNPRHKITKRGQNVTFRCDPISEHNRLYWYRQTLGQGPEFLTYFQNEAQLEKSRLLSDRFSAERPKGSFSTLEIQRTEQGDSAMYLCASSPSRGLNGGSTDTQYFGPGTRLTVL.

The V gene is TRBV15, the J gene TRBJ2-7; unclear D gene. The CDR3 consists of 13 residues. V was cut by 5 bases and J by 6 bases, with 14 bases left in between. In germline, CDR1 is LNHNV, CDR2 YYDKDF (reference sequence). The CDR3 loop is CATSSPSVLEQYF. In nucleotides, the CDR3 is TGTGCCACCAGCTCTCCGTCAGTCCTCGAGCAGTACTTC.

This chain connects TRBV21-1 to TRBJ1-2. TRBV21-1 is labeled a pseudogene. There are 12 residues in the CDR3. For the CDR3, the DNA is TGTGCCAGCAGCAGCATCCCCTATGGCTACACCTTC. Its translation: CASSSIPYGYTF.

This chain joins TRBV12-3 or TRBV12-4 and TRBJ1-6; the D is unclear. This CDR3 comprises 13 residues. Trimming left V 3 bases short and J 7 bases short, with 7 bases between. The DNA for the CDR3 is TGTGCCAGCAGTTTCGGCGGGAATTCACCCCTCCACTTT. This encodes CASSFGGNSPLHF.

The J gene is TRBJ2-1, the V gene TRBV9; D gene uncertain. There are 14 residues in the CDR3. CDR1 is SGDLS and CDR2 is YYNGEE in the germline V gene. Trimming pared 2 bases from V and 5 bases from J, leaving 11 bases between. The CDR3 DNA reads TGTGCCAGCAGCGTCCTCCCCAGAAACAATGAGCAGTTCTTC. Its translation is CASSVLPRNNEQFF.

V is TRBV9 and J is TRBJ1-3; D is possibly TRBD1 (5 bases). V was pared by 3 bases and J by 0 bases, with 13 bases between. Germline-derived CDR1 and CDR2 are SGDLS and YYNGEE. The CDR3 spans 16 residues. CDR3 in amino acids: CASSAQGPNSGNTIYF. CDR3 nucleotides: TGTGCCAGCAGCGCCCAGGGACCGAACTCTGGAAACACCATATATTTT.

The V call is TRBV18, the J call TRBJ1-6; 11 bases are shared with TRBD1. Trimming removed 6 bases from V and 10 bases from J; junction bases left unmatched: 11. CDR1 and CDR2 (germline): KGHSH, LQKENI. The CDR3 has 16 amino acids. CDR3 residues: CASSNGRDRGGSPLHF. The CDR3 coding sequence is TGTGCCAGCTCGAATGGCCGGGACAGGGGGGGGTCACCCCTCCACTTT.

The J gene is TRBJ1-3, the V gene TRBV5-5; no clear D gene. The germline V gene encodes CDR1 SGHKS and CDR2 YYEKEE (reference sequence). This CDR3 is built from 14 residues. V was clipped by 0 bases and J by 4 bases, with 8 bases between them. CDR3 DNA: TGTGCCAGCAGCTTGGTAACTAACGGAAACACCATATATTTT. It translates to CASSLVTNGNTIYF. Together with reference TRBV5-5 and TRBJ1-3, the CDR3 gives the full variable domain: DAGVTQSPTHLIKTRGQQVTLRCSPISGHKSVSWYQQVLGQGPQFIFQYYEKEERGRGNFPDRFSARQFPNYSSELNVNALLLGDSALYLCASSLVTNGNTIYFGEGSWLTVV.

The CDR3 nucleotides are TGTGCCAGCAGCGTGGGACAACGGGAAAAACTGTTTTTT. Protein product: CASSVGQREKLFF. This rearrangement joins TRBV11-2 to TRBJ1-4; D might be TRBD1 (6 bases). Germline V gives CDR1 SGHAT, CDR2 FQNNGV. The ends were cut back, 5 bases at V and 8 bases at J, with 12 bases in the middle. The CDR3 is 13 residues long. The full variable domain, rest sourced from reference TRBV11-2 and TRBJ1-4, is EAGVAQSPRYKIIEKRQSVAFWCNPISGHATLYWYQQILGQGPKLLIQFQNNGVVDDSQLPKDRFSAERLKGVDSTLKIQPAKLEDSAVYLCASSVGQREKLFFGSGTQLSVL.

This rearrangement joins TRBV7-9 to TRBJ1-2; D is unclear. The V gene's germline CDR1 is SEHNR and CDR2 FQNEAQ (reference sequence). Trimming removed 2 bases at V and 5 bases at J, with 6 bases between. This CDR3 is 12 amino acids long. The CDR3 spells CASSLSSYGYTF. CDR3 bases: TGTGCCAGCAGCTTAAGTAGTTATGGCTACACCTTC.

The rearrangement joins TRBV5-5 to TRBJ1-2; 9 positions match TRBD1. The V segment lost 2 bases and the J segment 1 base; nucleotides outside the gene matches: 3. This CDR3 comprises 15 residues. Germline lookup yields CDR1 SGHKS and CDR2 YYEKEE (reference sequence). The CDR3 DNA follows: TGTGCCAGCAGCTTAGGGACAGGGAGTAACTATGGCTACACCTTC. As protein: CASSLGTGSNYGYTF.

This chain joins TRBV3-1 (or the pseudogene TRBV3-2) and TRBJ2-5, with D uncertain. Germline CDR1 LGHDT, CDR2 YNNKEL (reference sequence). Trimming removed 0 bases at V and 5 bases at J, with 4 bases between. CDR3 size: 12 residues. The CDR3 sequence: CASSQDRETQYF. The DNA of the CDR3 is TGTGCCAGCAGCCAAGATCGGGAGACCCAGTACTTC.

This clone is a singleton in its sample. The chain links TRBV9 to TRBJ1-6; possibly TRBD1 for D (5 bases). Germline CDR1 and CDR2: SGDLS and YYNGEE. The CDR3 consists of 16 residues. V was clipped by 3 bases and J by 1 base, with 11 bases between them. The CDR3, as DNA: TGTGCCAGCAGCGCAACAGGTTTTTCCTATAATTCACCCCTCCACTTT. Translated, it gives CASSATGFSYNSPLHF.

The table lists this clone with a count of one. The rearrangement links TRBV6-5 to TRBJ1-2; TRBD1 might be the D (5 bases). CDR1 and CDR2 (germline): MNHEY, SVGAGI. V was cut by 2 bases and J by 8 bases, with 15 bases left in between. This CDR3 is 14 amino acids long. This CDR3 is CASSYGGAQGGYTF. CDR3 nucleotide sequence: TGTGCCAGCAGTTACGGTGGGGCCCAGGGCGGCTACACCTTC.